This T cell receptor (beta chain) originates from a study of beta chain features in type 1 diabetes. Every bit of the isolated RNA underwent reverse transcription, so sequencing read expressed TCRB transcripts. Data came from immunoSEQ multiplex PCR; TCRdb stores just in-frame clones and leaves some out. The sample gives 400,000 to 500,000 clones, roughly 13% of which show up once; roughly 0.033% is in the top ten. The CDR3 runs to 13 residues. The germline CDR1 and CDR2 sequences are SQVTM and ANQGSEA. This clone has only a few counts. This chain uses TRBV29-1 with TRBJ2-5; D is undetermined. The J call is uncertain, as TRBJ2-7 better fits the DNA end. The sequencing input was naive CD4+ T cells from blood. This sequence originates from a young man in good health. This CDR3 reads CSVLVADPYEQYF. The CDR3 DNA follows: TGCAGCGTTTTAGTCGCGGACCCCTACGAGCAGTACTTC.